A single sample gave rise to the 29 T cell receptor beta chains below, sequenced in a study of Graves' ophthalmopathy and Graves' hyperthyroidism. CDR3 regions of TCR beta were amplified from RNA transcripts. Second-round multiplex PCR came after a first-round RT-PCR that employed HTBI primers. TCRdb fed the multiplex PCR reads into MiXCR, producing one record per CDR3 protein. The top ten clones hold under 3.5% of a sample with 400,000 to 450,000 distinct CDR3 sequences, 21% of them seen once. Material for sequencing was peripheral blood. These receptor sequences come from a young woman with stable Graves' hyperthyroidism.

This clonotype was picked up many times. The rearrangement joins TRBV5-1 to TRBJ2-7, with D possibly being TRBD2 (5 bases). The CDR3 extends over 14 amino acids. The germline gives CDR1 SGHRS, CDR2 YFSETQ. The V and J ends lost 0 bases and 3 bases respectively, with 10 bases between them. The CDR3 DNA follows: TGCGCCAGCAGCTTGGTGCCGGGAATCTACGAGCAGTACTTC. Its translation is CASSLVPGIYEQYF.

A remark on this clonotype: At one end the junction does not follow the germline gene, possibly because of a read error. This chain links TRBV25-1 with TRBJ1-2; no definite D call. The CDR3 is made up of 14 amino acids. Germline V gene data show CDR1 as MGHDK and CDR2 as SYGVNS. CDR3 sequence: CASSWTVLYYGYTF. The DNA of the CDR3 is TGTGCCAGCAGTTGGACCGTACTTTACTATGGTTACACCTTC.

This clonotype has just one count. This chain uses TRBV14 with TRBJ1-2; the D gene is possibly TRBD1 (5 bases). Trimming shortened V by 1 base and J by 4 bases, and 7 bases separated the two germline ends. Germline-derived CDR1 and CDR2 are SGHDN and FVKESK. The CDR3 loop spans 13 amino acids. CDR3 coding DNA: TGTGCCAGCAGCCAAGTCCAGGGCTATGGCTACACCTTC. It yields the protein CASSQVQGYGYTF.

This clonotype turned up a few times. The junction differs from germline at one of its ends, possibly a read error. The chain employs TRBV20-1 and TRBJ1-5, with D tentatively TRBD1 (6 bases). The length of the CDR3 is 14 residues. CDR1 is DFQATT and CDR2 is SNEGSKA in the germline V gene (reference sequence). CDR3 sequence reads: CSASPGVRNQPQHF. The CDR3 coding sequence is TGCAGTGCTAGTCCAGGGGTCCGCAATCAGCCTCAGCATTTT.

This clonotype came up many times. The chain couples TRBV6-2 or TRBV6-3 to TRBJ1-1, with D unresolved. From germline, CDR1 is MNHEY and CDR2 SVGEGT. V was pared by 0 bases and J by 0 bases, with 8 bases between. This CDR3 is built from 15 residues. The CDR3 reads CASSYSKVMNTEAFF. The CDR3 nucleotides are TGTGCCAGCAGTTACTCAAAGGTAATGAACACTGAAGCTTTCTTT.

This clonotype was picked up a small number of times. The rearrangement uses TRBV6-1 and TRBJ1-5; D gene ambiguous. Germline V gene lookup returns CDR1 MNHNS and CDR2 SASEGT. V lost 5 bases and J lost 3, with 8 bases in between. The CDR3 spans 13 residues. CDR3 bases: TGTGCCAGCAGTAAGGATTACAATCAGCCCCAGCATTTT. Translated, it gives CASSKDYNQPQHF.

The CDR3 nucleotides read TGTGCCAGCAGTTCCAGGGCGGAAGCTTTCTTT. Translation: CASSSRAEAFF. The rearrangement joins TRBV12-3 or TRBV12-4 to TRBJ1-1; a weak D match, TRBD1 (5 bases). The V gene lost 4 bases and the J gene lost 8 bases, with 8 bases spanning the gap. This CDR3 contains 11 residues.

Concerning this clonotype: A read error is likely, as this CDR3 ends without the conserved phenylalanine or tryptophan. The V call is TRBV20-1, the J call TRBJ2-7; no firm D call. Trimming shortened V by 5 bases and J by 7 bases, and 18 bases separated the two germline ends. The germline V gene encodes CDR1 DFQATT and CDR2 SNEGSKA (reference sequence). The CDR3 is 13 amino acids. The CDR3: CSADRVLLGEQYD. The CDR3 DNA follows: TGCAGTGCTGACCGGGTCTTACTTGGGGAGCAGTACGAC.

This clonotype was observed many times. The chain links TRBV6-1 to TRBJ1-1; 9 bases fit TRBD1. This CDR3 has 16 residues. V shed 2 bases, J shed 8 bases, and the junction held 12 bases outside the gene matches. Germline lookup yields CDR1 MNHNS and CDR2 SASEGT. The CDR3 is CASSEIGGQGTPEAFF. The CDR3 DNA reads TGTGCCAGCAGTGAAATCGGGGGACAGGGTACCCCCGAAGCTTTCTTT.

This clonotype occurred many times. The chain employs TRBV7-2 and TRBJ2-5; 12 bases match TRBD2. The CDR3 contains 16 residues. Germline values: CDR1 SGHTA, CDR2 FQGNSA. V trimming: 3 bases; J trimming: 4 bases; junction bases outside the gene matches: 6. CDR3 bases: TGTGCCAGCAGCTTGAGGACTAGCGGGATTCGAGAGACCCAGTACTTC. The encoded protein is CASSLRTSGIRETQYF.

This clonotype turned up a few times. The rearrangement uses TRBV12-3 or TRBV12-4 and TRBJ2-5; maybe TRBD2 (6 bases). Deletions cut 2 bases from V and 2 bases from J, with 12 bases between. This CDR3 comprises 15 residues. CDR3 coding DNA: TGTGCCAGCAGTTTAAGGGACTTCCTTCAAGAGACCCAGTACTTC. Its translation: CASSLRDFLQETQYF.

V gene TRBV11-2 combines with J gene TRBJ2-7, with a tentative D call TRBD1 (6 bases). Trimming removed 4 bases from V and 5 bases from J, with 18 bases in between. CDR1 and CDR2 from the germline V gene are SGHAT and FQNNGV. CDR3 size: 15 residues. The CDR3 DNA is TGTGCCAGCAGCTCCAGAGGGGGAGCATTCGACGAGCAGTACTTC. Its protein product is CASSSRGGAFDEQYF. Based on the CDR3 plus reference TRBV11-2 and TRBJ2-7, the full variable domain is EAGVAQSPRYKIIEKRQSVAFWCNPISGHATLYWYQQILGQGPKLLIQFQNNGVVDDSQLPKDRFSAERLKGVDSTLKIQPAKLEDSAVYLCASSSRGGAFDEQYFGPGTRLTVT.

This clonotype was seen ten or more times. The chain joins TRBV2 to TRBJ1-2; TRBD1 matches at 7 bases. Germline V gene lookup returns CDR1 SNHLY and CDR2 FYNNEI. The CDR3 consists of 12 residues. The J segment lost 4 bases and the V segment lost 7 bases, leaving 3 bases of the junction unmatched. The CDR3 sequence: CASIGDSYGYTF. CDR3 DNA sequence: TGTGCCAGCATTGGGGACAGCTATGGCTACACCTTC.

This clonotype was recorded at least ten times. This chain links TRBV24-1 with TRBJ2-7; D is undetermined. Trimming pared 7 bases from V and 7 bases from J, leaving 16 bases between. Germline-derived CDR1 and CDR2 are KGHDR and SFDVKD. The CDR3 runs to 13 residues. The CDR3, as DNA: TGTGCCACCAGCCCCGGCCGAATGGGAGAGCAGTACTTC. Amino acids: CATSPGRMGEQYF.

This clonotype was detected many times. The V call is TRBV25-1, the J call TRBJ1-1, with D hard to call. The CDR3 length is 15 residues. CDR1 is MGHDK, CDR2 SYGVNS, per germline. Trimming stripped 3 bases from V and 1 base from J, with 12 bases between. The chain's CDR3 is CASSDPRAGNTEAFF. CDR3 coding DNA: TGTGCCAGCAGTGACCCTCGCGCGGGGAACACTGAAGCTTTCTTT.

In its sample, this clonotype was seen a few times. Here the CDR3 DNA reads TGTGCCAGCAATTCCCGGACAGATTTGAACACTGAAGCTTTCTTT. It encodes CASNSRTDLNTEAFF. The chain recombines TRBV6-5 with TRBJ1-1, with D tentatively TRBD1 (6 bases). With 7 bases removed from V and 0 bases from J, the gap between germline ends came to 15 bases. The CDR3 runs to 15 residues. Per the germline V gene, CDR1 is MNHEY and CDR2 is SVGAGI.

This clonotype was detected many times. The V and J genes are TRBV11-2 and TRBJ2-2; no firm D call. This CDR3 contains 15 residues. Per germline, CDR1 SGHAT and CDR2 FQNNGV. The V and J ends lost 2 bases and 4 bases respectively, with 11 bases between them. CDR3 in amino acids: CASSLNVGVTGELFF. The CDR3 coding sequence is TGTGCCAGCAGCTTAAACGTCGGAGTCACCGGGGAGCTGTTTTTT.

V and J are TRBV29-1 and TRBJ2-5; D possibly corresponds to TRBD2 (5 bases). V was trimmed by 5 bases and J by 1 base, leaving 14 bases between them. The CDR3 length is 14 residues. Germline V CDR1 and CDR2: SQVTM, ANQGSEA. CDR3 nucleotides: TGCAGCGTTAATGAGGGTCTAATCCAAGAGACCCAGTACTTC. Translation gives CSVNEGLIQETQYF. Full variable domain (remainder filled in from reference TRBV29-1 and TRBJ2-5): SAVISQKPSRDICQRGTSLTIQCQVDSQVTMMFWYRQQPGQSLTLIATANQGSEATYESGFVIDKFPISRPNLTFSTLTVSNMSPEDSSIYLCSVNEGLIQETQYFGPGTRLLVL.

This clonotype was counted many times. The chain employs TRBV5-1 and TRBJ2-4; no reliable D call. Germline V gives CDR1 SGHRS, CDR2 YFSETQ. The CDR3 covers 14 residues. V dropped 0 bases and J dropped 8 bases, with 12 bases sitting between them. DNA of the CDR3: TGCGCCAGCAGCTTGGAAGCTGGGTCGGACATTCAGTACTTC. Encoded protein: CASSLEAGSDIQYF.

The genes are TRBV28 and TRBJ2-5; 13 bases fit TRBD2. CDR3 length: 15 residues. V dropped 6 bases and J dropped 2; count of bases not matched to a gene: 3. The V gene's germline CDR1 is MDHEN and CDR2 SYDVKM. Here the CDR3 DNA reads TGTGCCAGCAGCGGGACTAGCGGGGTACAAGAGACCCAGTACTTC. Its translation: CASSGTSGVQETQYF.

The chain combines TRBV2 with TRBJ1-5, with a weak D call TRBD1 (5 bases). Germline V lookup: CDR1 SNHLY, CDR2 FYNNEI. There are 14 residues in the CDR3. Trimming took 3 bases from V and 1 from J, leaving 7 bases between them. In nucleotides, the CDR3 is TGTGCCAGCAGTGACGGGGGGAGCAATCAGCCCCAGCATTTT. As protein: CASSDGGSNQPQHF.

This clonotype showed up many times. Written as DNA, the CDR3 is TGTGCCAGCAGTGAAAGAACAGGGGGCTTGGAGACCCAGTACTTC. It encodes CASSERTGGLETQYF. This sequence joins TRBV2 and TRBJ2-5; 9 positions match TRBD1. This CDR3 region has 15 residues. The ends lost 2 bases at V and 5 bases at J; junction bases unmatched: 6. The germline V gene encodes CDR1 SNHLY and CDR2 FYNNEI.

This clonotype was counted ten times or more. The chain is built from TRBV7-2 and TRBJ1-1, with D tentatively TRBD1 (5 bases). The CDR3 is made up of 15 amino acids. Trimming stripped 0 bases from V and 1 base from J, with 9 bases between. The V gene's germline CDR1 is SGHTA and CDR2 FQGNSA. The CDR3 here is CASSLAPRENTEAFF. As DNA, the CDR3 is TGTGCCAGCAGCTTAGCCCCCAGGGAGAACACTGAAGCTTTCTTT.

This clonotype was found many times. This chain joins TRBV11-1 and TRBJ2-5; TRBD2 might be the D (5 bases). The CDR3 sequence is 14 residues long. Germline CDR1 SGHAT, CDR2 FQDESV (reference sequence). The ends were cut back, 3 bases at V and 5 bases at J, with 13 bases in the middle. CDR3 coding DNA: TGTGCCAGCAGCTTGGACCGAAGGACTGAGACCCAGTACTTC. This codes for CASSLDRRTETQYF.

The chain has TRBV4-1 and TRBJ2-7; perhaps TRBD2 as D (6 bases). Germline V CDR1 and CDR2: MGHRA, YSYEKL. V was cut by 0 bases and J by 6 bases, with 18 bases left in between. This CDR3 spans 16 amino acids. The CDR3 nucleotides read TGCGCCAGCAGCCAAGACCCCCCGACTAGTAGCCGCGAGCAGTACTTC. It is translated as CASSQDPPTSSREQYF.

This clonotype was detected ten times or more. The gene calls are TRBV7-2 and TRBJ1-2; D may be TRBD1 (5 bases). From germline, CDR1 is SGHTA and CDR2 FQGNSA. The CDR3 extends over 14 amino acids. V lost 5 bases to trimming and J lost 3 bases, with 13 bases between them. CDR3 amino acids: CASSPGLGDYGYTF. The CDR3 DNA follows: TGTGCCAGCAGCCCAGGACTGGGGGACTATGGCTACACCTTC.

V gene TRBV6-1 combines with J gene TRBJ1-1; tentatively, D is TRBD1 (5 bases). The germline V and J ends were trimmed by 6 bases and 4 bases, with 18 bases remaining between them. Germline-derived CDR1 and CDR2 are MNHNS and SASEGT. The length of the CDR3 is 15 residues. This chain's CDR3 is CASRPISDSLTEAFF. CDR3 coding DNA: TGTGCCAGCAGACCCATTTCAGACAGCCTCACTGAAGCTTTCTTT.

This clonotype was seen ten or more times. The chain links TRBV6-4 to TRBJ2-2, with unresolved D. Germline CDR1 MRHNA, CDR2 SNTAGT. CDR3 size: 14 residues. Trimming removed 5 bases from V and 2 bases from J, with 9 bases in between. This CDR3 reads CASSFRPNTGELFF. As DNA, the CDR3 is TGTGCCAGCAGTTTCCGGCCAAACACCGGGGAGCTGTTTTTT.

The chain combines TRBV6-2 or TRBV6-3 with TRBJ2-6; 11 bases line up with TRBD2. In germline, CDR1 is MNHEY, CDR2 SVGEGT. CDR3 length equals 17 residues. Trimming took 6 bases from V and 2 from J; bases not matched to a gene: 6. As DNA, the CDR3 is TGTGCCAGCAGCCCCATAGCGGGGGGGCCTGGGGCCAACGTCCTGACTTTC. Encoded protein: CASSPIAGGPGANVLTF.